A single TCR beta chain is shown here with its context. The V segment lost 2 bases and the J segment 1 base; nucleotides outside the gene matches: 4. Germline CDR1 is SGHRS and CDR2 is YFSETQ. The CDR3 spans 17 residues. This entry comes from a study of cytomegalovirus exposure and HLA in healthy donors. This PCR relied on a set of 60 Vbeta primers and 13 Jbeta primers. Clones were read by immunoSEQ multiplex PCR, and TCRdb kept only the in-frame ones, dropping some. The sample has 50,000 to 65,000 clones, about four fifths seen once. The chain carries TRBV5-1 and TRBJ2-6, with TRBD1 matching over 9 bases. Material: PBMCs. This clonotype was obtained from a woman in her 30s in good health and CMV-seronegative. The CDR3 protein is CASSLGTGKSGANVLTF. The CDR3 region has the DNA TGCGCCAGCAGCTTAGGGACAGGGAAGTCTGGGGCCAACGTCCTGACTTTC.